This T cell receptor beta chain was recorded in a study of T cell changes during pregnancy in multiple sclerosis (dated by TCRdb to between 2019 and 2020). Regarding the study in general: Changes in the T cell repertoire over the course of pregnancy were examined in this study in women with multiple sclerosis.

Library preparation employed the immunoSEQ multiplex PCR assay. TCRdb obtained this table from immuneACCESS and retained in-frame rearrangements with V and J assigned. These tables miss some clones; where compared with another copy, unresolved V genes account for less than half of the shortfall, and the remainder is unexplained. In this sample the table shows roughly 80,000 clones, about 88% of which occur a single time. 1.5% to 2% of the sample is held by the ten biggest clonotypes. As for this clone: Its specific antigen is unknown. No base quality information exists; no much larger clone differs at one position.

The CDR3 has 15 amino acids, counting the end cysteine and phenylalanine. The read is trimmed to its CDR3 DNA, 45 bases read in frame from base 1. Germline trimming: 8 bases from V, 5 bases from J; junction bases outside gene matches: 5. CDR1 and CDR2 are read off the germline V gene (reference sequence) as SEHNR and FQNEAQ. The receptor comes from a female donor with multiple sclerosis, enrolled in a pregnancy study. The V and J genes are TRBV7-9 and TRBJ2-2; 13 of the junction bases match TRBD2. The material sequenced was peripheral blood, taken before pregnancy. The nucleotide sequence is TGTGCCAGCCCCTGGGGACTAGCGGGAACCGGGGAGCTGTTTTTT. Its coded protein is CASPWGLAGTGELFF.